The 18 T cell receptor beta chains below all came from one sample that was sequenced in a study of T cells and Merkel cell carcinoma outcomes. Sequencing was performed with immunoSEQ multiplex PCR; in TCRdb, only in-frame clones are kept and a portion is missing. The sample has some 16,000 clones; roughly 76% are singletons. Sequencing was performed on tumor tissue from Merkel cell carcinoma. These receptors were obtained from a human donor with Merkel cell carcinoma.

The CDR3 loop is CASRDTGEWPGANVLTF. In DNA form, the CDR3 reads TGTGCCAGCAGGGACACAGGGGAGTGGCCTGGGGCCAACGTCCTGACTTTC. The rearrangement uses TRBV5-8 and TRBJ2-6; TRBD1 matches 7 bases. The V gene end was trimmed by 5 bases and the J gene end by 2 bases; junction bases not matched to a gene: 10. The CDR3 covers 17 residues. CDR1 SGHTS and CDR2 YDEGEE come from the germline V gene.

The V gene is TRBV5-1, the J gene TRBJ1-3, with D unclear. Looked up from germline, CDR1 is SGHRS and CDR2 is YFSETQ. CDR3 length equals 15 residues. With 0 bases removed from V and 0 bases from J, the gap between germline ends came to 7 bases. The CDR3 loop reads CASSLVADSGNTIYF. The CDR3 DNA follows: TGCGCCAGCAGCTTGGTTGCAGACTCTGGAAACACCATATATTTT. Using reference TRBV5-1 and TRBJ1-3 for the parts outside the CDR3, the full variable domain is KAGVTQTPRYLIKTRGQQVTLSCSPISGHRSVSWYQQTPGQGLQFLFEYFSETQRNKGNFPGRFSGRQFSNSRSEMNVSTLELGDSALYLCASSLVADSGNTIYFGEGSWLTVV.

There are a few counts of this clone. The genes are TRBV4-2 and TRBJ2-5; perhaps D is TRBD1 or TRBD2 (5 bases each). The germline V gene encodes CDR1 LGHNA and CDR2 YNFKEQ. V was shortened by 1 base and J by 6 bases, with 15 bases between the two germline ends. The CDR3 is 15 residues long. The CDR3 bases are TGTGCCAGCAGCCAAGCCACCAGGGTAGCGCAGACCCAGTACTTC. This sequence encodes CASSQATRVAQTQYF.

The rearrangement joins TRBV9 to TRBJ1-3; tentatively, D is TRBD1 (5 bases). Trimming shortened V by 0 bases and J by 5 bases, and 12 bases separated the two germline ends. This CDR3 is built from 15 residues. Germline V gives CDR1 SGDLS, CDR2 YYNGEE. The CDR3 loop is CASSVDWRGRNTIYF. The CDR3 coding sequence is TGTGCCAGCAGCGTAGATTGGCGGGGGAGAAACACCATATATTTT. Full variable domain (rest looked up from reference TRBV9 and TRBJ1-3): DSGVTQTPKHLITATGQRVTLRCSPRSGDLSVYWYQQSLDQGLQFLIQYYNGEERAKGNILERFSAQQFPDLHSELNLSSLELGDSALYFCASSVDWRGRNTIYFGEGSWLTVV.

V gene TRBV19 combines with J gene TRBJ1-2; 11 positions agree with TRBD1. The V segment lost 3 bases and the J segment 4 bases; nucleotides outside the gene matches: 10. CDR1 and CDR2 from the germline V gene are LNHDA and SQIVND (reference sequence). This CDR3 comprises 17 residues. Here the CDR3 reads CASSIGQGAISSYGYTF. The CDR3 nucleotides are TGTGCCAGTAGTATTGGACAGGGGGCAATCTCTTCCTATGGCTACACCTTC. Full variable domain (remainder filled in from reference TRBV19 and TRBJ1-2): DGGITQSPKYLFRKEGQNVTLSCEQNLNHDAMYWYRQDPGQGLRLIYYSQIVNDFQKGDIAEGYSVSREKKESFPLTVTSAQKNPTAFYLCASSIGQGAISSYGYTFGSGTRLTVV.

This clone was recorded once. The V and J genes are TRBV19 and TRBJ1-5; 7 bases fit TRBD1. This CDR3 is built from 15 residues. Germline values: CDR1 LNHDA, CDR2 SQIVND (reference sequence). V was clipped by 3 bases and J by 2 bases; unmatched bases: 4. The CDR3 is CASSIFGQGNQPQHF. CDR3 coding DNA: TGTGCCAGTAGTATTTTTGGACAGGGCAATCAGCCCCAGCATTTT.

The chain couples TRBV5-4 to TRBJ2-5; D call uncertain. This CDR3 contains 13 residues. The V end was cut by 0 bases, the J end by 4 bases, with 7 bases between. Germline CDR1 is SGHNT and CDR2 is YYREEE (reference sequence). This chain's CDR3 is CASSLDSTETQYF. The CDR3 DNA sequence: TGTGCCAGCAGCTTGGACAGTACAGAGACCCAGTACTTC.

The rearrangement joins TRBV6-6 to TRBJ2-7; D gene ambiguous. Per the germline V gene, CDR1 is MNHNY and CDR2 is SVGAGI (reference sequence). The V and J ends lost 0 bases and 6 bases respectively, with 15 bases between them. The CDR3 is 15 residues long. CDR3 sequence: CASSYSEGLSGEQYF. CDR3 nucleotide sequence: TGTGCCAGCAGTTACTCAGAAGGCCTCTCGGGCGAGCAGTACTTC.

This rearrangement joins TRBV27 to TRBJ1-4, with 10 nucleotides matching TRBD1. This CDR3 region has 16 residues. Germline V lookup: CDR1 MNHEY, CDR2 SMNVEV (reference sequence). V was pared by 8 bases and J by 1 base, with 7 bases of the junction left unmatched. The CDR3 nucleotides read TGTGCCAGCCGAATCGGACAGGGGGGAACTAATGAAAAACTGTTTTTT. This gives the protein CASRIGQGGTNEKLFF.

This clone has a single count. The gene calls are TRBV2 and TRBJ1-5, with 9 bases matching TRBD1. Germline V gene lookup returns CDR1 SNHLY and CDR2 FYNNEI. Trimming took 7 bases from V and 7 from J; bases not matched to a gene: 5. CDR3 length: 13 amino acids. The CDR3 nucleotides are TGTGCCAGCACACAGGGGGCGCGGCAGCCCCAGCATTTT. Amino acids: CASTQGARQPQHF.

The chain combines TRBV6-5 with TRBJ2-2; 9 bases match TRBD1. V gave up 6 bases and J gave up 0 bases; unmatched junction bases: 2. The CDR3 is made up of 15 amino acids. Germline V CDR1 and CDR2: MNHEY, SVGAGI. CDR3 sequence: CASSRQGANTGELFF. CDR3 coding DNA: TGTGCCAGCAGCCGACAGGGGGCGAACACCGGGGAGCTGTTTTTT.

The V gene is TRBV6-5, the J gene TRBJ2-7, with 7 bases identical to TRBD1. This CDR3 has 15 residues. Germline V gene data show CDR1 as MNHEY and CDR2 as SVGAGI. The trim removed 6 bases at V and 1 base at J, leaving 9 bases unmatched. CDR3 region: CASSAGTANSYEQYF. The CDR3 nucleotides read TGTGCCAGCAGCGCCGGGACAGCAAATTCCTACGAGCAGTACTTC.

This chain links TRBV11-2 with TRBJ1-4; TRBD1 is a possible D gene (5 bases). The CDR3 consists of 15 residues. V was clipped by 5 bases and J by 0 bases, with 10 bases between them. Germline CDR1 SGHAT, CDR2 FQNNGV. CDR3: CASSPQGATNEKLFF. The CDR3 bases are TGTGCCAGCAGCCCCCAGGGTGCAACTAATGAAAAACTGTTTTTT.

The chain recombines TRBV2 with TRBJ2-3; D might be TRBD1 (6 bases). V was clipped by 2 bases and J by 3 bases, with 12 bases between them. This CDR3 spans 15 amino acids. Per germline, CDR1 SNHLY and CDR2 FYNNEI. The DNA of the CDR3 is TGTGCCAGCAGTGAATCCTACAGGGCGACAGATACGCAGTATTTT. Encoded protein: CASSESYRATDTQYF.

The chain employs TRBV5-1 and TRBJ2-7, with TRBD1 matching 9 bases. CDR1 is SGHRS, CDR2 YFSETQ, per germline. With V trimmed by 5 bases and J by 4 bases, 7 bases remained unmatched. This CDR3 has 14 residues. The CDR3 spells CASRNLDRGYEQYF. For the CDR3, the DNA is TGCGCCAGCAGAAATCTAGACAGGGGGTACGAGCAGTACTTC.

Comment on this clone: Other DNA sequences in this specimen translate into the identical CDR3. J is TRBJ2-1 and V is TRBV25-1; D is unresolved. The CDR3 contains 12 residues. Trimming pared 4 bases from V and 6 bases from J, leaving 7 bases between. Germline V CDR1 and CDR2: MGHDK, SYGVNS. The CDR3 DNA follows: TGTGCCAGCAGTGGAGTTGGCAATGAGCAGTTCTTC. It encodes CASSGVGNEQFF. The complete variable domain, with remaining parts taken from reference TRBV25-1 and TRBJ2-1, reads EADIYQTPRYLVIGTGKKITLECSQTMGHDKMYWYQQDPGMELHLIHYSYGVNSTEKGDLSSESTVSRIRTEHFPLTLESARPSHTSQYLCASSGVGNEQFFGPGTRLTVL.

There are a few counts of this clone. V is TRBV12-5 and J is TRBJ2-1, with 8 bases lining up with TRBD1. V lost 1 base, J lost 4 bases, and 6 bases stayed unmatched. This CDR3 has 16 residues. The V gene's germline CDR1 is LGHNT and CDR2 FRNRAP. As DNA, the CDR3 is TGTGCTAGTGGTTTGGCCATCAGGGGGCAATACAATGAGCAGTTCTTC. Encoded protein: CASGLAIRGQYNEQFF.

The gene calls are TRBV28 and TRBJ2-7; D remains unclear. V was pared by 5 bases and J by 4 bases, with 6 bases between. The CDR3 consists of 11 residues. Germline CDR1 reads MDHEN; CDR2 reads SYDVKM. CDR3 region: CASSRAYEQYF. The CDR3, as DNA: TGTGCCAGCAGTCGGGCGTACGAGCAGTACTTC.